Below, 23 T cell receptor beta chains from the same sample are listed, as sequenced in a study of blood T cell repertoires in COVID-19. Sequencing used immunoSEQ multiplex PCR; TCRdb keeps in-frame clones, though not all of them. The repertoire holds about 150,000 clones, with about nine tenths as singletons. The sequenced sample consisted of peripheral blood. These receptor sequences come from a woman in her sixties or seventies with active or convalescent COVID-19.

The chain is built from TRBV3-1 (or the pseudogene TRBV3-2) and TRBJ1-2, with D perhaps TRBD1 (6 bases). Trimming took 6 bases from V and 4 from J, leaving 12 bases between them. Germline V gene sequence: CDR1 LGHDT, CDR2 YNNKEL (reference sequence). The CDR3 spans 13 residues. The CDR3, as DNA: TGTGCCAGCAGTCGGACAGAGTCCTATGGCTACACCTTC. This gives the protein CASSRTESYGYTF.

The DNA of the CDR3 is TGCGCCAGCCCCCGGGACAGGGGGCTGAGGGGCTACACCTTC. It encodes CASPRDRGLRGYTF. The chain joins TRBV5-1 to TRBJ1-2; 12 positions agree with TRBD1. Germline lookup yields CDR1 SGHRS and CDR2 YFSETQ. This CDR3 comprises 14 residues. V was clipped by 7 bases and J by 8 bases; unmatched bases: 9. Full variable domain (missing parts from reference TRBV5-1 and TRBJ1-2): KAGVTQTPRYLIKTRGQQVTLSCSPISGHRSVSWYQQTPGQGLQFLFEYFSETQRNKGNFPGRFSGRQFSNSRSEMNVSTLELGDSALYLCASPRDRGLRGYTFGSGTRLTVV.

This clone appeared a few times. This chain joins TRBV6-5 and TRBJ1-4; D gene unclear. Germline loops: CDR1 MNHEY, CDR2 SVGAGI. This CDR3 is 14 amino acids long. With 9 bases removed from V and 4 bases from J, the gap between germline ends came to 15 bases. The DNA for the CDR3 is TGTGCCAGTTCCTCCCGGGGTGATAATGAAAAACTGTTTTTT. Translated, it gives CASSSRGDNEKLFF.

The chain is built from TRBV5-1 and TRBJ1-3, with a possible D match to TRBD1 (6 bases). Per germline, CDR1 SGHRS and CDR2 YFSETQ. The CDR3 extends over 15 amino acids. Trimming removed 2 bases at V and 1 base at J, with 10 bases between. Written as DNA, the CDR3 is TGCGCCAGCAGCTTACAGGGAGTGTCTGGAAACACCATATATTTT. It is translated as CASSLQGVSGNTIYF.

The sample holds a few counts of this clone. The chain employs TRBV29-1 and TRBJ1-1; D gene uncertain. This CDR3 has 11 residues. Germline CDR1 is SQVTM and CDR2 is ANQGSEA. Trimming shortened V by 1 base and J by 6 bases, and 6 bases separated the two germline ends. Here the CDR3 DNA reads TGCAGCGTTGAAGTACTCTCTGAAGCTTTCTTT. It encodes CSVEVLSEAFF.

The genes are TRBV4-3 and TRBJ1-1; 8 nucleotides agree with TRBD1. CDR3 length equals 16 residues. The germline V gene encodes CDR1 LGHNA and CDR2 YSLEER. Losses at the gene ends were 3 bases for V and 1 base for J; bases not matched to a gene: 7. In DNA, the CDR3 is TGCGCCAGCAGCCAGTCCGGACAGGGCGGGAACACTGAAGCTTTCTTT. This gives the protein CASSQSGQGGNTEAFF.

The chain employs TRBV18 and TRBJ2-2; 7 nucleotides align to TRBD1. Germline V gene sequence: CDR1 KGHSH, CDR2 LQKENI. Trimming took 7 bases from V and 2 from J; bases not matched to a gene: 10. This CDR3 comprises 16 residues. The CDR3 protein is CASFPQTGSNTGELFF. The CDR3 nucleotides are TGTGCCAGCTTCCCCCAGACAGGGTCCAACACCGGGGAGCTGTTTTTT.

The chain combines TRBV2 with TRBJ2-7; D gene uncertain. The V gene's germline CDR1 is SNHLY and CDR2 FYNNEI. The CDR3 covers 11 residues. V lost 3 bases and J 4 bases, leaving 4 bases between the germline ends. In DNA form, the CDR3 reads TGTGCCAGCAGTGACGGGTACGAGCAGTACTTC. It specifies CASSDGYEQYF.

This clone has a single count. The rearrangement joins TRBV6-5 to TRBJ1-6; a weak D match, TRBD1 (6 bases). The germline CDR1 and CDR2 sequences are MNHEY and SVGAGI. The CDR3 has 14 amino acids. Trimming took 6 bases from V and 7 from J, leaving 13 bases between them. CDR3 DNA sequence: TGTGCCAGCAGACTAGACAGGAACAATTCACCCCTCCACTTT. Protein: CASRLDRNNSPLHF.

This clone has a single count. This CDR3 reads CASSPQGTRDTQYF. The CDR3 DNA reads TGTGCCAGCAGTCCCCAGGGGACTAGGGATACGCAGTATTTT. The J gene is TRBJ2-3, the V gene TRBV6-2 or TRBV6-3; 8 nucleotides match TRBD2. V lost 5 bases to trimming and J lost 6 bases; unmatched junction nucleotides: 7. Germline loops: CDR1 MNHEY, CDR2 SVGEGT. This CDR3 comprises 14 residues.

The V call is TRBV11-3, the J call TRBJ2-2; D perhaps matches TRBD1 (6 bases). Germline CDR1 is SGHNT and CDR2 is YENEEA. Trimming stripped 4 bases from V and 3 bases from J, with 9 bases between. CDR3 length: 14 residues. The CDR3 sequence is CASSSRQDTGELFF. The CDR3 DNA reads as TGTGCCAGCAGCTCAAGACAGGACACCGGGGAGCTGTTTTTT.

This clone appeared a few times. This chain uses TRBV30 with TRBJ2-1; TRBD2 might be the D (5 bases). The germline V gene encodes CDR1 GTSNPN and CDR2 SVGIG (reference sequence). V dropped 4 bases and J dropped 8 bases, with 12 bases sitting between them. This CDR3 has 12 residues. Written as DNA, the CDR3 is TGTGCCTGGACCCCCCTGAGGGATGAGCAGTTCTTC. It translates to CAWTPLRDEQFF.

The gene calls are TRBV27 and TRBJ2-1; maybe TRBD1 (5 bases). V was trimmed by 6 bases and J by 0 bases, leaving 18 bases between them. The germline V gene encodes CDR1 MNHEY and CDR2 SMNVEV (reference sequence). The CDR3 has 17 residues. DNA for the CDR3: TGTGCCAGCAGCCCCCTTCAGGGCTTAAGCTCCTACAATGAGCAGTTCTTC. This sequence encodes CASSPLQGLSSYNEQFF.

The genes are TRBV19 and TRBJ2-6; D unclear. CDR1 is LNHDA, CDR2 SQIVND, per germline (reference sequence). V was trimmed by 9 bases and J by 3 bases, leaving 30 bases between them. This CDR3 is 20 amino acids long. The CDR3 coding sequence is TGTGCCAGCACGAAGTTGCCCACTGCACAGTCTAAACATGGGGCCAACGTCCTGACTTTC. Its translation: CASTKLPTAQSKHGANVLTF.

The rearrangement joins TRBV7-8 to TRBJ1-3; 7 bases map to TRBD1. The germline V gene has CDR1 SGHVS and CDR2 FQNEAQ. J gave up 4 bases and V 1 base, and 7 bases lay outside the gene matches. CDR3 size: 16 residues. The CDR3 DNA is TGTGCCAGCAGCTTAGGTGTGACAGGGACAGGAAACACCATATATTTT. Amino acids: CASSLGVTGTGNTIYF.

The chain is built from TRBV6-5 and TRBJ1-2; 7 positions agree with TRBD1. The V and J ends lost 7 bases and 8 bases, in that order; junction bases with no gene match: 4. The germline V gene has CDR1 MNHEY and CDR2 SVGAGI. CDR3 size: 11 residues. The CDR3 loop is CASNRGWGYTF. In DNA form, the CDR3 reads TGTGCCAGCAACAGGGGCTGGGGCTACACCTTC.

The chain recombines TRBV7-6 with TRBJ2-3, with D maybe TRBD2 (5 bases). The CDR3 runs 15 residues. The V gene's germline CDR1 is SGHVS and CDR2 FNYEAQ. V lost 0 bases to trimming and J lost 0 bases, with 7 bases between them. CDR3 protein: CASSLAPSSTDTQYF. Written as DNA, the CDR3 is TGTGCCAGCAGCTTAGCTCCTAGCAGCACAGATACGCAGTATTTT.

The chain couples TRBV29-1 to TRBJ1-2, with 8 bases lining up with TRBD1. This CDR3 is built from 17 residues. Germline loops: CDR1 SQVTM, CDR2 ANQGSEA. With V trimmed by 1 base and J by 6 bases, 16 bases remained unmatched. This chain's CDR3 is CSVEGTGGRISSDGYTF. Written as DNA, the CDR3 is TGCAGCGTTGAAGGCACAGGGGGACGCATCTCTTCGGATGGCTACACCTTC.

The chain joins TRBV5-4 to TRBJ2-1; tentative D call: TRBD1 (5 bases). The CDR3 totals 16 residues. Trimming stripped 0 bases from V and 6 bases from J, with 16 bases between. The germline V gene has CDR1 SGHNT and CDR2 YYREEE (reference sequence). The CDR3 nucleotides are TGTGCCAGCAGCTTGGGGGGCAGCTCCCATCTCAATGAGCAGTTCTTC. Translating it yields CASSLGGSSHLNEQFF.

This chain links TRBV10-3 with TRBJ1-4; TRBD1 matches at 8 bases. The CDR3 covers 13 residues. Trimming cost V 4 bases and J 8 bases; bases outside gene matches: 3. From germline, CDR1 is ENHRY and CDR2 SYGVKD. DNA for the CDR3: TGTGCCATCAGTGCAGGGGGCGAGGAAAAACTGTTTTTT. Amino acid sequence: CAISAGGEEKLFF.

The genes are TRBV13 and TRBJ2-5; 9 nucleotides line up with TRBD2. The CDR3 is 17 residues long. Germline V lookup: CDR1 PRHDT, CDR2 FYEKMQ (reference sequence). J lost 1 base, V lost 4 bases, and 10 bases had no gene match. For the CDR3, the DNA is TGTGCCAGCAGCTCTTTAAGGTCTAGCGGGGCCCAAGAGACCCAGTACTTC. Its translation is CASSSLRSSGAQETQYF.

The chain couples TRBV10-3 to TRBJ2-7; 8 nucleotides agree with TRBD2. Trimming at V came to 4 bases and at J to 0 bases, leaving 5 bases not matched to a gene. The germline V gene encodes CDR1 ENHRY and CDR2 SYGVKD. This CDR3 spans 15 amino acids. This chain's CDR3 is CAISGSGAPSYEQYF. Here the CDR3 DNA reads TGTGCCATCAGTGGTAGCGGGGCGCCCTCCTACGAGCAGTACTTC.

The V and J genes are TRBV3-1 (or the pseudogene TRBV3-2) and TRBJ2-5; possibly TRBD2 for D (6 bases). V lost 5 bases and J lost 1, with 11 bases in between. Germline V gene sequence: CDR1 LGHDT, CDR2 YNNKEL (reference sequence). The CDR3 contains 14 residues. This CDR3 is CASSWWGVQETQYF. For the CDR3, the DNA is TGTGCCAGCAGCTGGTGGGGGGTCCAAGAGACCCAGTACTTC.